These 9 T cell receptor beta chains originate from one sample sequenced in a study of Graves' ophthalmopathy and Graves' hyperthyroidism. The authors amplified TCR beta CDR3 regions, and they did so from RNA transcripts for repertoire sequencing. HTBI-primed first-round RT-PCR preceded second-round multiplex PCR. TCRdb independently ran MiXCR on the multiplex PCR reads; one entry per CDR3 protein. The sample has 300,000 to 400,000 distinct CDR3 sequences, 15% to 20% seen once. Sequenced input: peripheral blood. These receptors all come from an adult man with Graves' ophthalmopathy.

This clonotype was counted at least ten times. CDR3 region: CASSEWGARYEQYF. The CDR3, as DNA: TGTGCCAGCAGTGAATGGGGGGCGCGCTACGAGCAGTACTTC. The rearrangement joins TRBV6-1 to TRBJ2-7; possibly TRBD1 or TRBD2 for D (6 bases each). Between the trimmed V and J ends, which lost 2 bases and 3 bases, there was a span of 11 bases. The length of the CDR3 is 14 residues. Germline-derived CDR1 and CDR2 are MNHNS and SASEGT.

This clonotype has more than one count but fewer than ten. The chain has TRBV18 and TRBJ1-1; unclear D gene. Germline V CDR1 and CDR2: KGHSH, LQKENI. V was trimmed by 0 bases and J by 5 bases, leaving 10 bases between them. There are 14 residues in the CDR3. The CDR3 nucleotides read TGTGCCAGCTCACCACCTTCGGGAGGAACTGAAGCTTTCTTT. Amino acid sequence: CASSPPSGGTEAFF.

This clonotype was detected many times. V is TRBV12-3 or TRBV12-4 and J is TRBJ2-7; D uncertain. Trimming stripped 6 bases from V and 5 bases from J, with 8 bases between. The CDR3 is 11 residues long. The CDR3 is CASSSPHEQYF. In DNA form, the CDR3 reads TGTGCCAGCAGCTCCCCCCACGAGCAGTACTTC.

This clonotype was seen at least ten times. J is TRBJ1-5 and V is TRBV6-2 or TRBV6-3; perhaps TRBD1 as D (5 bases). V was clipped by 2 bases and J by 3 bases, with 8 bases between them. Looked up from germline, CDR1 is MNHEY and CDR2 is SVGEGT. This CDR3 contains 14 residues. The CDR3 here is CASSYGGFNQPQHF. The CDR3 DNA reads TGTGCCAGCAGTTACGGGGGGTTCAATCAGCCCCAGCATTTT.

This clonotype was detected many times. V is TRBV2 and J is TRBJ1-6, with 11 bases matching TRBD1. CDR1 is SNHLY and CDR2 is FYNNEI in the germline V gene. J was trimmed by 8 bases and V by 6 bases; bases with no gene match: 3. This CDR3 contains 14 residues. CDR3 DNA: TGTGCCAGCAGGAGGGGACAGGGGGATTCACCCCTCCACTTT. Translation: CASRRGQGDSPLHF.

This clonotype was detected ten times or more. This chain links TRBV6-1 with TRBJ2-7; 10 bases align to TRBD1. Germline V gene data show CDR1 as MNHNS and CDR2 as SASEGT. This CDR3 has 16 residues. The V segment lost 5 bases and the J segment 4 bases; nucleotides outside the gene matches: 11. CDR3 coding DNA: TGTGCCAGCAGTAAGTTACCGGGACAGGGGTCTTACGAGCAGTACTTC. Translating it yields CASSKLPGQGSYEQYF.

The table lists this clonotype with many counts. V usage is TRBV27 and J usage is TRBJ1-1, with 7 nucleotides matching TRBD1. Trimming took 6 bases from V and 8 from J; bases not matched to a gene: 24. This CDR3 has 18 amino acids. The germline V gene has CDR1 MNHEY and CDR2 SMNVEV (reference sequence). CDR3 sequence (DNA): TGTGCCAGCAGCTTGCAGACCAGAGTCCCGGGACAGTATTCAGAAGCTTTCTTT. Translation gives CASSLQTRVPGQYSEAFF.

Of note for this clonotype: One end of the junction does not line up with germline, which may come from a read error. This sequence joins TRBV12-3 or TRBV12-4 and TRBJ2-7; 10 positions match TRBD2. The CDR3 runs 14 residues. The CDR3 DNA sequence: TGTGCCAGCAGCTTAGCGGGGGGCCGGGGGGAGCAGTACTTC. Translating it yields CASSLAGGRGEQYF.

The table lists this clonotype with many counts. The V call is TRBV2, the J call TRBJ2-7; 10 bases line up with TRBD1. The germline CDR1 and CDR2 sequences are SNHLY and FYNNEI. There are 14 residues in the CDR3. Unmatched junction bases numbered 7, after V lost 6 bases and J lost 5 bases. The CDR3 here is CASRPGQGFHEQYF. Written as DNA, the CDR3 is TGTGCCAGCAGACCGGGACAGGGGTTCCACGAGCAGTACTTC.